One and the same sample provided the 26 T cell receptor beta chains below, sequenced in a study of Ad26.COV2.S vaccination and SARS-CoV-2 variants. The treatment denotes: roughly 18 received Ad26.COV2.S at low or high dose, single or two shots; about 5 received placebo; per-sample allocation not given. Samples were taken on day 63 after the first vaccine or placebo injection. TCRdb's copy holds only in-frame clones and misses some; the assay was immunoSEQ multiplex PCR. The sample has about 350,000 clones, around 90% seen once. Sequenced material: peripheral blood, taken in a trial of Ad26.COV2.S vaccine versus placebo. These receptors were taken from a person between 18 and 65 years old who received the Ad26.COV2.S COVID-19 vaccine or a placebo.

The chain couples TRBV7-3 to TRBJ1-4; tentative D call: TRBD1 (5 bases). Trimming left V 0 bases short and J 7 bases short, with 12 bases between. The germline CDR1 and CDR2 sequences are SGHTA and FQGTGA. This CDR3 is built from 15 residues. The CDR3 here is CASSLTWPRGEKLFF. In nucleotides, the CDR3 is TGTGCCAGCAGCTTAACCTGGCCTAGGGGTGAAAAACTGTTTTTT.

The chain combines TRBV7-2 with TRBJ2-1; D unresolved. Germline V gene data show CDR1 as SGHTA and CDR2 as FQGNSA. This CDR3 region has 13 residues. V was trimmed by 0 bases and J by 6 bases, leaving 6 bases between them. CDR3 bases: TGTGCCAGCAGCTTAGCTAGAAGCAATGAGCAGTTCTTC. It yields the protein CASSLARSNEQFF.

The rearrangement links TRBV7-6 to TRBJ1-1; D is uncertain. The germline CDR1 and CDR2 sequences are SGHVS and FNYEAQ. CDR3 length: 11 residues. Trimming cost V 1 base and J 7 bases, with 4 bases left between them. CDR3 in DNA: TGTGCCAGCAGCTTAGGGTTTGAAGCTTTCTTT. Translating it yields CASSLGFEAFF.

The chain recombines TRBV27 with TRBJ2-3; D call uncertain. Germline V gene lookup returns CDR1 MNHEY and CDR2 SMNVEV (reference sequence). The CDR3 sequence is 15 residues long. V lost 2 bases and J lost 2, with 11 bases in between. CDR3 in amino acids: CASSLKFYPTDTQYF. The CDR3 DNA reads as TGTGCCAGCAGTTTAAAATTTTACCCCACAGATACGCAGTATTTT.

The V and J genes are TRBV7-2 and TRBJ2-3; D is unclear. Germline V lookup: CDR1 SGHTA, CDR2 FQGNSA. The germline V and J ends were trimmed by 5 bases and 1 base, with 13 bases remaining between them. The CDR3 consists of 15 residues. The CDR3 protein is CASSDPHWGTDTQYF. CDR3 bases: TGTGCCAGCAGCGATCCTCACTGGGGCACAGATACGCAGTATTTT.

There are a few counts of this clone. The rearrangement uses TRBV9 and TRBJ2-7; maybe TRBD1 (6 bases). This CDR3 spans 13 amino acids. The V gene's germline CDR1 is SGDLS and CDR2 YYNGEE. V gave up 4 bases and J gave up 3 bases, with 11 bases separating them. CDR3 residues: CASSPRQDYEQYF. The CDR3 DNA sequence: TGTGCCAGCAGCCCTCGACAGGACTACGAGCAGTACTTC.

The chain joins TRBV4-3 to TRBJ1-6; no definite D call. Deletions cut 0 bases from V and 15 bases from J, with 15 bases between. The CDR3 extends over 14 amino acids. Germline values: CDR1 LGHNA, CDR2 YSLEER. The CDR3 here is CASSQDIGLQILHF. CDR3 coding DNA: TGCGCCAGCAGCCAAGATATTGGGCTACAAATCCTCCACTTT.

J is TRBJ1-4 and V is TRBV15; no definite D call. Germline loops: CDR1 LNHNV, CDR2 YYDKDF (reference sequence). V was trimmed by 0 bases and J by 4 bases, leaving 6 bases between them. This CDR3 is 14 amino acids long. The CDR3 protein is CATSRDGSNEKLFF. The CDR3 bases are TGTGCCACCAGCAGAGACGGAAGTAATGAAAAACTGTTTTTT.

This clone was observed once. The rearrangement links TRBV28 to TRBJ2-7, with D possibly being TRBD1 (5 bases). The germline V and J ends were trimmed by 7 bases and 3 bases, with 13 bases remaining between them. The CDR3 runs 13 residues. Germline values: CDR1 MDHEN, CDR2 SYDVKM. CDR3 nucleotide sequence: TGTGCCAGCATAGCTCAGGGATACTACGAGCAGTACTTC. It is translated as CASIAQGYYEQYF.

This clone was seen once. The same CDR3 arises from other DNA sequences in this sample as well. The CDR3 reads CASSIGGSTEAFF. For the CDR3, the DNA is TGTGCCAGTAGTATAGGTGGGAGCACTGAAGCTTTCTTT. The chain combines TRBV19 with TRBJ1-1; no definite D call. The CDR3 has 13 residues. Per the germline V gene, CDR1 is LNHDA and CDR2 is SQIVND (reference sequence). The germline V and J ends were trimmed by 1 base and 4 bases, with 7 bases remaining between them.

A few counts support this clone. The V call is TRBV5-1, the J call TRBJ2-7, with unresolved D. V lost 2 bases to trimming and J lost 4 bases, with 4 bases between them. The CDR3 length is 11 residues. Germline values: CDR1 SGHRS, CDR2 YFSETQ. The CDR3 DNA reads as TGCGCCAGCAGCTTTGAATACGAGCAGTACTTC. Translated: CASSFEYEQYF.

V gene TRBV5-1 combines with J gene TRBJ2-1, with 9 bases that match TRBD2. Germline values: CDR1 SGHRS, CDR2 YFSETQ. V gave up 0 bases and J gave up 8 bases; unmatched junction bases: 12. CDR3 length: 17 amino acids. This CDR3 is CASSLDVGGRASDEQFF. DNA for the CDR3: TGCGCCAGCAGCTTGGATGTCGGCGGGAGGGCTTCTGATGAGCAGTTCTTC.

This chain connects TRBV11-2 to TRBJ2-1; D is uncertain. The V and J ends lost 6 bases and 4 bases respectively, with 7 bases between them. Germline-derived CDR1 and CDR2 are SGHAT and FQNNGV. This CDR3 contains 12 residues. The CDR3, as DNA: TGTGCCAGCAGGCCTTATTACAATGAGCAGTTCTTC. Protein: CASRPYYNEQFF. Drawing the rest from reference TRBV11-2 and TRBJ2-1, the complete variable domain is EAGVAQSPRYKIIEKRQSVAFWCNPISGHATLYWYQQILGQGPKLLIQFQNNGVVDDSQLPKDRFSAERLKGVDSTLKIQPAKLEDSAVYLCASRPYYNEQFFGPGTRLTVL.

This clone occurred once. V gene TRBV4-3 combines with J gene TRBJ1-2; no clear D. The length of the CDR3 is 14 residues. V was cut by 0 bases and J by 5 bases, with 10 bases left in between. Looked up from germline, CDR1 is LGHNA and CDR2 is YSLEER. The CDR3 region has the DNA TGCGCCAGCAGCCAAGATCGCTCCCTATATGGCTACACCTTC. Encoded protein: CASSQDRSLYGYTF.

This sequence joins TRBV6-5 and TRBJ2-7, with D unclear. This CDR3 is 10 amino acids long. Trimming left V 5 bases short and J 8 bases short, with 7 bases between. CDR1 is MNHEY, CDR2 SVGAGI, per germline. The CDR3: CASSSPKQYF. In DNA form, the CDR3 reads TGTGCCAGCAGTAGCCCCAAGCAGTACTTC.

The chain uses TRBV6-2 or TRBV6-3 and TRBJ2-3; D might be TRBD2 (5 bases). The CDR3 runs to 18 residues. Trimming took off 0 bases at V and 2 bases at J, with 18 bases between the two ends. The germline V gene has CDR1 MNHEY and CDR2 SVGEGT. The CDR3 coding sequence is TGTGCCAGCAGTTACTCGAGTGGACTCGGGTTGAACACAGATACGCAGTATTTT. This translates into CASSYSSGLGLNTDTQYF.

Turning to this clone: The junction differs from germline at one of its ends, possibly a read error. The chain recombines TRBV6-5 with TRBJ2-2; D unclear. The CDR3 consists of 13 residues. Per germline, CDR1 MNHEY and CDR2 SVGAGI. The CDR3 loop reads CASSYSKTGELFF. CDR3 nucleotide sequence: TGTGCCAGCAGTTACTCGAAGACCGGGGAGCTGTTTTTT.

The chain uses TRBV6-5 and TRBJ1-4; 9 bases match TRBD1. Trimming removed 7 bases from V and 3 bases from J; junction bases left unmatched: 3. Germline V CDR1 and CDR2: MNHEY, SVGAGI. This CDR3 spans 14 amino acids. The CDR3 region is CASIRQGANEKLFF. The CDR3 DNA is TGTGCCAGCATTAGACAGGGGGCTAATGAAAAACTGTTTTTT.

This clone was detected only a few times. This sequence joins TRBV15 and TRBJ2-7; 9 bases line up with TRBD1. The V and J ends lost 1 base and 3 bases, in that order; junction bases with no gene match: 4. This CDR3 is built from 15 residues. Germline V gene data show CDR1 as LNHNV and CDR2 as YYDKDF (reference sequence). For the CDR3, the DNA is TGTGCCACCAGCAGAGGGGGGACAGGGAACTACGAGCAGTACTTC. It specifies CATSRGGTGNYEQYF.

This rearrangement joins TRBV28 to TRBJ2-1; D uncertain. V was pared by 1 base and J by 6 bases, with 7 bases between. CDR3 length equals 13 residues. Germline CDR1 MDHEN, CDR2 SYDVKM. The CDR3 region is CASSLSGFNEQFF. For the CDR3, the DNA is TGTGCCAGCAGTTTATCCGGGTTCAATGAGCAGTTCTTC. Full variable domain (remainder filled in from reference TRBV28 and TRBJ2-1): DVKVTQSSRYLVKRTGEKVFLECVQDMDHENMFWYRQDPGLGLRLIYFSYDVKMKEKGDIPEGYSVSREKKERFSLILESASTNQTSMYLCASSLSGFNEQFFGPGTRLTVL.

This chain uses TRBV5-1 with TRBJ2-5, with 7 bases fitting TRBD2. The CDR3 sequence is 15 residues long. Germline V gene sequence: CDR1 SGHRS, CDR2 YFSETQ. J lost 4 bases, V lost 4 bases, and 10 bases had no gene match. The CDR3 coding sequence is TGCGCCAGCAGCCTGGGAGGGACGGTTGGAGAGACCCAGTACTTC. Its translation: CASSLGGTVGETQYF.

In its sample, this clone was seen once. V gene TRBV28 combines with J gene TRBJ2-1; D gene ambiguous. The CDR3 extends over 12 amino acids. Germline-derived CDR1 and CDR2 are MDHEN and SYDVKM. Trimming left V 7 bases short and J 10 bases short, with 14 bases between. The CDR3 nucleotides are TGTGCCAGCACCACCCTCCGGAGCGAGCAGTTCTTC. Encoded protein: CASTTLRSEQFF.

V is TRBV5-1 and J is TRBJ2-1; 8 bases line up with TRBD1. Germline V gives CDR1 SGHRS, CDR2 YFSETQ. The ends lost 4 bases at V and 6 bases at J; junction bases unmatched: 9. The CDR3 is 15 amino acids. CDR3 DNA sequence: TGCGCCAGCAGCATAGGGACAGGCAGGGGCAATGAGCAGTTCTTC. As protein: CASSIGTGRGNEQFF.

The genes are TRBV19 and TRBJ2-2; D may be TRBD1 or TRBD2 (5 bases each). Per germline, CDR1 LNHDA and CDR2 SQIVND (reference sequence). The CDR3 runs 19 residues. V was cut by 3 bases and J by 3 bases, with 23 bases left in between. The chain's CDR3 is CASSIRSWDHRKDTGELFF. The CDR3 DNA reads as TGTGCCAGTAGTATCAGGTCTTGGGACCACCGAAAAGACACCGGGGAGCTGTTTTTT.

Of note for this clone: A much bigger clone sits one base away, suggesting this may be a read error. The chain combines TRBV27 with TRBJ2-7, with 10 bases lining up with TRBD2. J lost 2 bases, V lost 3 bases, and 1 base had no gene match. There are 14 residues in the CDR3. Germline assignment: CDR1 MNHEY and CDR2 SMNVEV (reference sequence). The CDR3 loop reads CASSFGTSAYEQYF. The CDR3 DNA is TGTGCCAGCAGTTTCGGGACTAGCGCCTACGAGCAGTACTTC.

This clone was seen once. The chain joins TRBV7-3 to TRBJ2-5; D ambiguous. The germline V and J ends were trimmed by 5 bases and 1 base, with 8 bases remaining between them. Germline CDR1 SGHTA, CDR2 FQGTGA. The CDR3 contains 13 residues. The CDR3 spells CASSHNLQETQYF. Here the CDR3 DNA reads TGTGCCAGCAGCCACAACCTCCAAGAGACCCAGTACTTC.